This TCR beta chain originates from a study (dated by TCRdb to about 2015). Regarding the complete study: The study tested whether tumor-infiltrating Tregs in breast cancer are recruited from blood Tregs or converted in situ from other CD4+ T cell subsets.

Study-level results and caveats: The greatest overlap of tumor-infiltrating Treg TCR alpha and beta sequences was observed with tumor naive CD4+ T cells, followed by blood naive CD4+ T cells. The larger-cohort validation was restricted to a single TCR beta V-J rearrangement rather than whole repertoires. Across 23 patients, roughly 12% of tumor Treg TRBV12-4/TRBJ1-2 sequences were found to be shared with naive CD4+ cells, compared with under 2.4% shared with blood Tregs or memory cells. Tumor memory CD4+ T cell TCR gene usage clustered with blood and lymph node memory CD4+ cells and lymph node naive CD4+ cells.

The sample holds a few counts of this clonotype. Its antigen is not yet known. Base qualities were left out, and no much larger clone turns up one base away. CD4+CD45RO+CD25- cells were isolated as memory CD4+ T cells. In a larger group of some 22 breast cancer patients, a single TRBV12-4/TRBJ1-2 rearrangement was sequenced in tumor Tregs and in blood Treg, naive and memory CD4+ cells. Ficoll density gradient centrifugation was used to isolate mononuclear cells from either lymph nodes or 50 ml of peripheral blood. A purity exceeding 90% was confirmed by FACS for the sorted cell populations. The library came from multiplex PCR. Sequencing used an Ion Torrent PGM. Adaptor-ligated barcode primers were used to amplify TRBV12-4/TRBJ1-2 clonotypes in the roughly 25-patient analysis. For the roughly 25-patient cohort, the TRBV12-4/TRBJ1-2 amplicons were sequenced on the Ion Personal Genome Machine system. Turning to the authors' computational methods: Sequencing data were pooled across the five patients for each of nine subset-tissue groups and compared by unsupervised clustering of TCR gene usage. Repertoire similarity was calculated with the Morisita-Horn index, weighting shared sequences by their contribution to each repertoire. The public reads were run again by TCRdb, first through fastp at Q25 and then through MiXCR, and only productive beta chains were kept. Each entry merges the rows of one CDR3 protein and shows their most common DNA and genes. The V and J calls were determined by TCRdb, not by the authors. The sample has 1,300 or so distinct CDR3 sequences on record, roughly a fifth of them singletons. The ten largest clones capture 8% to 11% of the sample.

The CDR3 measures 13 amino acids from cysteine to phenylalanine. The only DNA kept is the CDR3, 39 bases in frame from the first base. The V and J ends are trimmed by 8 bases and 6 bases, leaving 16 bases between them. Sequencing was carried out using memory CD4+ T cells sorted from blood. Taken with the paper, the label for cell subset or site translates to: memory CD4+ T cells, CD4+CD45RO+CD25-. Recombination connected TRBV12-3 or TRBV12-4 to TRBJ1-2; a weak D assignment points to TRBD1 (5 bases agree). The sequence was collected from a female donor with breast cancer. In nucleotide form, the sequence is TGTGCCAGCCGGCCTCAGGGATCTCATGGCTACACCTTC. Translated, it reads CASRPQGSHGYTF.